These 29 T cell receptor beta chains were sequenced from one sample in a study of a mutant IDH1 vaccine in newly diagnosed glioma. These receptors are not linked to any known antigen. Time point given: week 5, during vaccination. Every single dose of the vaccine, 300 ug of mutant IDH1 20-mer peptide, came with topical imiquimod. TCRdb keeps only in-frame clones here, not all; method: immunoSEQ multiplex PCR. The profile shows 70,000 to 100,000 clones, about 91% of them singletons. Sequencing used PBMCs, obtained from a glioma patient whose treatment included an IDH1 peptide vaccine. The receptors stem from a woman aged 50 to 60 with glioma.

The chain carries TRBV10-1 and TRBJ2-1; 10 bases are shared with TRBD2. With V trimmed by 5 bases and J by 0 bases, 7 bases remained unmatched. The germline V gene has CDR1 WNHNN and CDR2 SYGVQD (reference sequence). This CDR3 is built from 17 residues. As DNA, the CDR3 is TGCGCCAGCAGTTTTAGCGGGAGGCTCAGCTCCTACAATGAGCAGTTCTTC. Protein sequence: CASSFSGRLSSYNEQFF.

The chain is built from TRBV29-1 and TRBJ2-1; D is possibly TRBD2 (5 bases). Trimming took off 2 bases at V and 3 bases at J, with 11 bases between the two ends. Germline V gene sequence: CDR1 SQVTM, CDR2 ANQGSEA. The CDR3 runs 14 residues. For the CDR3, the DNA is TGCAGCGTTGAACGGGAAGCCGACTACAATGAGCAGTTCTTC. It specifies CSVEREADYNEQFF.

The chain is built from TRBV28 and TRBJ1-1; D possibly corresponds to TRBD1 (5 bases). The CDR3 is 16 amino acids. CDR1 and CDR2 (germline): MDHEN, SYDVKM. V lost 2 bases and J lost 0, with 13 bases in between. CDR3 coding DNA: TGTGCCAGCAGTTTAGATAATTGGGACCTGAACACTGAAGCTTTCTTT. Protein product: CASSLDNWDLNTEAFF.

This chain uses TRBV27 with TRBJ2-7; D possibly corresponds to TRBD1 (6 bases). Trimming took 0 bases from V and 2 from J, leaving 20 bases between them. The V gene's germline CDR1 is MNHEY and CDR2 SMNVEV (reference sequence). This CDR3 is built from 18 residues. Written as DNA, the CDR3 is TGTGCCAGCAGTTTATCCCCAGGGGTGAGGGAGACCCCCTACGAGCAGTACTTC. Protein sequence: CASSLSPGVRETPYEQYF.

This chain links TRBV9 with TRBJ2-7; 7 bases align to TRBD1. V lost 0 bases, J lost 2 bases, and 8 bases stayed unmatched. Germline V lookup: CDR1 SGDLS, CDR2 YYNGEE. This CDR3 is built from 16 residues. The CDR3 loop reads CASSVEGAGPAYEQYF. For the CDR3, the DNA is TGTGCCAGCAGCGTAGAGGGGGCGGGTCCAGCCTACGAGCAGTACTTC.

This chain joins TRBV6-5 and TRBJ1-2; no definite D call. V was clipped by 6 bases and J by 3 bases, with 11 bases between them. The CDR3 has 13 residues. Germline-derived CDR1 and CDR2 are MNHEY and SVGAGI. CDR3 sequence (DNA): TGTGCCAGCAGGTACAGCGAGGACTATGGCTACACCTTC. This translates into CASRYSEDYGYTF.

J is TRBJ1-1 and V is TRBV5-4; 8 nucleotides match TRBD1. The V gene's germline CDR1 is SGHNT and CDR2 YYREEE (reference sequence). After removal of 0 bases from V and 4 bases from J, the junction contained 2 bases not matched to a gene. CDR3 length: 14 amino acids. This CDR3 reads CASSLEQGVTEAFF. DNA for the CDR3: TGTGCCAGCAGCTTGGAACAGGGGGTCACTGAAGCTTTCTTT.

The V call is TRBV19, the J call TRBJ2-1; D unclear. Germline V gene sequence: CDR1 LNHDA, CDR2 SQIVND (reference sequence). This CDR3 contains 11 residues. V dropped 7 bases and J dropped 6 bases, with 7 bases sitting between them. This CDR3 is CASNNFNEQFF. The CDR3 bases are TGTGCCAGTAACAACTTCAATGAGCAGTTCTTC.

The J gene is TRBJ1-1, the V gene TRBV28; no firm D call. V lost 2 bases and J lost 7, with 8 bases in between. Per germline, CDR1 MDHEN and CDR2 SYDVKM. This CDR3 is built from 12 residues. CDR3 nucleotide sequence: TGTGCCAGCAGTTTAATGCGGGGTGAAGCTTTCTTT. Translated, it gives CASSLMRGEAFF.

This clone occurred once. The junction and the germline gene differ at one end; a read error may be behind it. The genes are TRBV7-7 and TRBJ1-5, with a tentative D call TRBD1 (6 bases). Germline CDR1 SSHAT, CDR2 FNYEAQ (reference sequence). The CDR3 runs to 16 residues. This CDR3 is CASSWGAVSLNQPQHF. In DNA form, the CDR3 reads TGTGCTAGCAGCTGGGGGGCCGTCAGCCTCAATCAGCCCCAGCATTTT.

The rearrangement links TRBV18 to TRBJ1-6; D possibly corresponds to TRBD1 (5 bases). V was trimmed by 2 bases and J by 7 bases, leaving 12 bases between them. From germline, CDR1 is KGHSH and CDR2 LQKENI. The CDR3 consists of 15 residues. CDR3 DNA: TGTGCCAGCTCACCAAACAGGCACCCAAATTCACCCCTCCACTTT. It is translated as CASSPNRHPNSPLHF.

The V and J genes are TRBV6-7 and TRBJ2-4; D unclear. TRBV6-7 is reported as an ORF; its role is uncertain. The CDR3 loop spans 15 amino acids. V lost 3 bases to trimming and J lost 0 bases, with 9 bases between them. The CDR3, as DNA: TGTGCCAGCAGTTATGGGCAGGTAGCCAAAAACATTCAGTACTTC. This codes for CASSYGQVAKNIQYF.

V usage is TRBV20-1 and J usage is TRBJ2-1; possibly TRBD2 for D (6 bases). This CDR3 has 10 residues. CDR1 and CDR2 from the germline V gene are DFQATT and SNEGSKA (reference sequence). V was shortened by 7 bases and J by 7 bases, with 8 bases between the two germline ends. In DNA, the CDR3 is TGCAGTGTAAGCGGGAATGAGCAGTTCTTC. Its protein is CSVSGNEQFF.

The chain combines TRBV6-1 with TRBJ2-5, with a possible D match to TRBD1 (5 bases). The DNA end favors TRBJ2-7, so the J call may be wrong. The germline V gene encodes CDR1 MNHNS and CDR2 SASEGT. CDR3 size: 14 residues. CDR3 in DNA: TGTGCCAGCACCCTTCCTGACAGATCCTACGAGCAGTACTTC. It translates to CASTLPDRSYEQYF.

The gene calls are TRBV28 and TRBJ2-2; TRBD2 is a possible D gene (7 bases). The length of the CDR3 is 14 residues. CDR1 and CDR2 from the germline V gene are MDHEN and SYDVKM. The V and J ends lost 5 bases and 5 bases respectively, with 12 bases between them. CDR3 region: CASSVGGQTGELFF. The CDR3 DNA is TGTGCCAGCAGTGTCGGGGGGCAGACCGGGGAGCTGTTTTTT.

This rearrangement joins TRBV6-5 to TRBJ2-2, with D tentatively TRBD2 (5 bases). V dropped 8 bases and J dropped 2 bases, with 15 bases sitting between them. The CDR3 runs 15 residues. CDR1 is MNHEY, CDR2 SVGAGI, per germline. The CDR3 nucleotides are TGTGCCAGCGGAGGCGGCATATTAAACACCGGGGAGCTGTTTTTT. It specifies CASGGGILNTGELFF.

This chain uses TRBV5-6 with TRBJ1-1; unclear D gene. Germline values: CDR1 SGHDT, CDR2 YYEEEE. The ends were cut back, 0 bases at V and 7 bases at J, with 13 bases in the middle. The length of the CDR3 is 14 residues. Written as DNA, the CDR3 is TGTGCCAGCAGCTTGGCTTCGTTGGTAGGTGAAGCTTTCTTT. Protein product: CASSLASLVGEAFF.

V and J are TRBV19 and TRBJ1-6; D gene uncertain. The CDR3 length is 15 residues. V dropped 0 bases and J dropped 10 bases, with 13 bases sitting between them. Germline CDR1 is LNHDA and CDR2 is SQIVND (reference sequence). CDR3 amino acids: CASSIEGQSGSPLHF. The CDR3 nucleotides are TGTGCCAGTAGTATAGAAGGGCAGAGCGGCTCACCCCTCCACTTT.

This clone has only a few counts. J is TRBJ2-7 and V is TRBV2; D gene ambiguous. The germline V gene encodes CDR1 SNHLY and CDR2 FYNNEI. This CDR3 is 13 amino acids long. Trimming removed 6 bases from V and 4 bases from J, with 13 bases in between. CDR3 loop: CASSVLQIYEQYF. The CDR3 bases are TGTGCCAGCAGCGTACTTCAGATATACGAGCAGTACTTC.

V and J are TRBV27 and TRBJ2-1; 10 positions match TRBD2. V was pared by 5 bases and J by 2 bases, with 6 bases of the junction left unmatched. Looked up from germline, CDR1 is MNHEY and CDR2 is SMNVEV (reference sequence). The CDR3 contains 16 residues. DNA for the CDR3: TGTGCCAGCAGTCACCGGCTAGCGGGAGCCTACAATGAGCAGTTCTTC. It codes for CASSHRLAGAYNEQFF.

This clone was detected a few times. This chain links TRBV11-2 with TRBJ2-1, with D perhaps TRBD1 (6 bases). Germline V gene data show CDR1 as SGHAT and CDR2 as FQNNGV. V shed 3 bases and J shed 4 bases, with 10 bases lying between them. The CDR3 sequence is 14 residues long. CDR3 coding DNA: TGTGCCAGCAGCTTTGGACAGAGTTACAATGAGCAGTTCTTC. It specifies CASSFGQSYNEQFF.

The chain recombines TRBV4-1 with TRBJ1-5, with 8 bases identical to TRBD1. Unmatched junction bases numbered 5, after V lost 4 bases and J lost 6 bases. CDR3 size: 14 residues. CDR1 is MGHRA, CDR2 YSYEKL, per germline. DNA of the CDR3: TGCGCCAGCAGCCTTCGACAGGGGACTCAGCCCCAGCATTTT. Its translation is CASSLRQGTQPQHF.

This rearrangement joins TRBV6-1 to TRBJ2-5; 9 positions match TRBD1. The length of the CDR3 is 14 residues. With 5 bases clipped from V and 2 bases from J, the junction kept 3 bases outside the gene matches. Germline CDR1 MNHNS, CDR2 SASEGT. CDR3 protein: CASSSTGGQETQYF. The CDR3 region has the DNA TGTGCCAGCAGTTCGACAGGGGGTCAAGAGACCCAGTACTTC.

CDR3 sequence reads: CASSVLAGVGQNNEQFF. CDR3 nucleotides: TGTGCCAGCAGTGTCCTGGCGGGAGTAGGTCAGAACAATGAGCAGTTCTTC. The chain has TRBV2 and TRBJ2-1, with 7 bases lining up with TRBD2. The CDR3 extends over 17 amino acids. The germline V gene encodes CDR1 SNHLY and CDR2 FYNNEI. Losses at the gene ends were 4 bases for V and 5 bases for J; bases not matched to a gene: 14.

The chain links TRBV30 to TRBJ1-2; TRBD1 is a possible D gene (5 bases). V was trimmed by 4 bases and J by 2 bases, leaving 11 bases between them. CDR3 size: 13 residues. Per germline, CDR1 GTSNPN and CDR2 SVGIG (reference sequence). CDR3: CAWTKGRNYGYTF. The CDR3 DNA reads TGTGCCTGGACAAAGGGACGGAACTATGGCTACACCTTC.

The chain recombines TRBV13 with TRBJ2-7, with 8 bases identical to TRBD2. Germline V gene lookup returns CDR1 PRHDT and CDR2 FYEKMQ (reference sequence). This CDR3 comprises 13 residues. J gave up 3 bases and V 3 bases, and 1 base lay outside the gene matches. CDR3 sequence: CASSLGLVYEQYF. DNA for the CDR3: TGTGCCAGCAGCTTGGGACTAGTCTACGAGCAGTACTTC. The full variable domain, in which reference TRBV13 and TRBJ2-7 provide the parts outside the CDR3, is AAGVIQSPRHLIKEKRETATLKCYPIPRHDTVYWYQQGPGQDPQFLISFYEKMQSDKGSIPDRFSAQQFSDYHSELNMSSLELGDSALYFCASSLGLVYEQYFGPGTRLTVT.

This clone came up once. The rearrangement uses TRBV9 and TRBJ1-1, with 7 bases fitting TRBD1. The CDR3 contains 15 residues. The germline V gene encodes CDR1 SGDLS and CDR2 YYNGEE. The V and J ends lost 0 bases and 1 base, in that order; junction bases with no gene match: 3. This CDR3 reads CASSVAQGENTEAFF. The CDR3, as DNA: TGTGCCAGCAGCGTAGCTCAGGGGGAGAACACTGAAGCTTTCTTT.

The genes are TRBV19 and TRBJ2-3, with D possibly TRBD2 on 6 matching bases. V dropped 6 bases and J dropped 4 bases, with 23 bases sitting between them. Per germline, CDR1 LNHDA and CDR2 SQIVND (reference sequence). CDR3 length equals 17 residues. Here the CDR3 DNA reads TGTGCCAGTAGGCCTCATTATGGGGAGGCGGTCCCAGATACGCAGTATTTT. Its translation: CASRPHYGEAVPDTQYF. Filled out from reference TRBV19 and TRBJ2-3, the complete variable domain reads DGGITQSPKYLFRKEGQNVTLSCEQNLNHDAMYWYRQDPGQGLRLIYYSQIVNDFQKGDIAEGYSVSREKKESFPLTVTSAQKNPTAFYLCASRPHYGEAVPDTQYFGPGTRLTVL.

The rearrangement joins TRBV28 to TRBJ2-7, with a weak D call TRBD2 (6 bases). This CDR3 has 13 amino acids. From germline, CDR1 is MDHEN and CDR2 SYDVKM. Trimming took 5 bases from V and 2 from J, leaving 10 bases between them. CDR3 protein: CASSGTPAYEQYF. Written as DNA, the CDR3 is TGTGCCAGCAGTGGGACTCCGGCCTACGAGCAGTACTTC.